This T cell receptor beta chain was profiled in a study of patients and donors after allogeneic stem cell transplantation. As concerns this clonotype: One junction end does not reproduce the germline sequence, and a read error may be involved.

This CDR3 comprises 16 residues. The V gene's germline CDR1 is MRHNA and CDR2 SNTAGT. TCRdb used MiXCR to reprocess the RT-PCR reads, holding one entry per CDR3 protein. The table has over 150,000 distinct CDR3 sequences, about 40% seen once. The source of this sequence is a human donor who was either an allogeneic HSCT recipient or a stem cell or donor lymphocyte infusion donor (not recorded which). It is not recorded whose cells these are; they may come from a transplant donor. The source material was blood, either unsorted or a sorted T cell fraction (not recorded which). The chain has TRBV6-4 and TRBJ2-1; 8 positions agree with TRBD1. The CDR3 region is CASSNSGGASYNEQFF. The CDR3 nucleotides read TGTGCCAGCAGTAACTCAGGGGGCGCGTCCTACAATGAGCAGTTCTTC.